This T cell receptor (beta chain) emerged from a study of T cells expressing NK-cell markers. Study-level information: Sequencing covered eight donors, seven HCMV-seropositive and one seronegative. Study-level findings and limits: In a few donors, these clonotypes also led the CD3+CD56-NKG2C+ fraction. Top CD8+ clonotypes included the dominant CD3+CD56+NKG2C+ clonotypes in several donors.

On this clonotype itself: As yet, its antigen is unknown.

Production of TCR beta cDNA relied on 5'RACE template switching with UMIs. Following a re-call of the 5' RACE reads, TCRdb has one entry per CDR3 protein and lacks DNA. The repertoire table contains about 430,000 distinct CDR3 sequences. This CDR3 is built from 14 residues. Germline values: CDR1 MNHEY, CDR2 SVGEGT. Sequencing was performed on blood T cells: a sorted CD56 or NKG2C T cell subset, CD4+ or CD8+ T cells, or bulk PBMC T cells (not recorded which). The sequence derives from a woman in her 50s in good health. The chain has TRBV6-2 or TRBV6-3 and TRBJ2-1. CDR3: CASSYSTQYNEQFF.